This T cell receptor (beta chain) was recovered during a study of T cell responses to AZD1222 COVID-19 vaccine. Overall study results and limits: Only after the peak T cell response were repertoires sampled. Spike-specific TCR breadth and depth were elevated following two AZD1222 doses.

This CDR3 has 14 amino acids. V was shortened by 9 bases and J by 5 bases, with 16 bases between the two germline ends. From germline, CDR1 is MNHEY and CDR2 SVGAGI. Of note for this clone: The antigen is undetermined.

Profiling relied on immunoSEQ multiplex PCR, and the TCRdb table lists in-frame clones only, not all of them. Among tens of thousands of clones, nearly 90% were seen once, and the ten largest hold about 9.3%. The source is an adult who received the AZD1222 COVID-19 vaccine. This specimen was peripheral blood, taken 28 days after the second AZD1222 dose. The chain is built from TRBV6-5 and TRBJ2-2; D uncertain. The CDR3 sequence: CASLLRAATGELFF. CDR3 coding DNA: TGTGCCAGTCTCCTCCGGGCCGCTACCGGGGAGCTGTTTTTT.